The rows below give T cell receptor beta chains drawn from one sample of a study of CD8 T cells in Susac syndrome. Via MiXCR, TCRdb re-called the immunoSEQ multiplex PCR reads, giving one row per CDR3 protein. The sample consists of 180,000 or so distinct CDR3 sequences, 90% to 95% of them appearing once. Sequenced: CD4+ T cells from PBMCs. These receptors originate from a human donor in good health. Both conserved end residues are part of each CDR3. Fields, in order: J gene, D gene, V gene, clone size, CDR3 DNA, CDR3 protein. The D gene is left open where the match is weak. Size tells how often a clone was seen (once, few, many) or the class of an expanded clone, and some rows leave it out.

j_call: TRBJ1-3
d_call: -
v_call: TRBV9
clone_size: once
cdr3_nt: TGTGCCAGCAGCGTAGCAGGCTCTGGAAACACCATATATTTT
cdr3_aa: CASSVAGSGNTIYF

j_call: TRBJ1-2
d_call: -
v_call: TRBV30
clone_size: -
cdr3_nt: TGTGCCTGGAGTACCTGGGACGGATCCTATGGCTACACCTTC
cdr3_aa: CAWSTWDGSYGYTF

j_call: TRBJ2-5
d_call: -
v_call: TRBV3-1
clone_size: -
cdr3_nt: TGTGCCAGCAGCCAAGGACCCGGGACCCAGTACTTC
cdr3_aa: CASSQGPGTQYF

j_call: TRBJ1-2
d_call: -
v_call: TRBV15
clone_size: -
cdr3_nt: TGTGCCACCAGCAGAGATAAGTTTGGCTACACCTTC
cdr3_aa: CATSRDKFGYTF

j_call: TRBJ1-2
d_call: TRBD1
v_call: TRBV18
clone_size: -
cdr3_nt: TGTGCCAGCTCACCTTCCATTACAGGGGGCAACTATGGCTACACCTTC
cdr3_aa: CASSPSITGGNYGYTF

j_call: TRBJ2-4
d_call: TRBD2
v_call: TRBV7-6
clone_size: -
cdr3_nt: TGTGCCAGCAGCAAATACGGGGGGGCCTTGGCAAACATTCAGTACTTC
cdr3_aa: CASSKYGGALANIQYF

j_call: TRBJ2-7
d_call: -
v_call: TRBV4-3
clone_size: -
cdr3_nt: TGCGCCAGCAGCCAAGGGCCAGGGATCTCCTACGAGCAGTACTTC
cdr3_aa: CASSQGPGISYEQYF

j_call: TRBJ1-5
d_call: TRBD1
v_call: TRBV29-1
clone_size: -
cdr3_nt: TGCAGCGTCGTCGAGACAGGGACTGGCGCCAATCAGCCCCAGCATTTT
cdr3_aa: CSVVETGTGANQPQHF

j_call: TRBJ1-1
d_call: -
v_call: TRBV30
clone_size: -
cdr3_nt: TGTGCCGGGACGGCTGAAGCTTTCTTT
cdr3_aa: CAGTAEAFF

j_call: TRBJ2-7
d_call: TRBD1
v_call: TRBV15
clone_size: -
cdr3_nt: TGTGCCACCAGCAGAGATGGGACAGGGCGCTACGAGCAGTACTTC
cdr3_aa: CATSRDGTGRYEQYF

j_call: TRBJ2-5
d_call: TRBD2
v_call: TRBV5-1
clone_size: -
cdr3_nt: TGCGCCACCTCGGGAGGGCCGTCGGAGACCCAGTACTTC
cdr3_aa: CATSGGPSETQYF

j_call: TRBJ2-5
d_call: -
v_call: TRBV27
clone_size: -
cdr3_nt: TGTGCCAGCAGTTTCTCTGGAGTAGCAGGGACCCAGTACTTC
cdr3_aa: CASSFSGVAGTQYF

j_call: TRBJ2-2
d_call: TRBD1
v_call: TRBV6-5
clone_size: -
cdr3_nt: TGTGCCAGCAGTTACCGAATTCAGGGGGCCGGGGAGCTGTTTTTT
cdr3_aa: CASSYRIQGAGELFF

j_call: TRBJ1-6
d_call: TRBD1
v_call: TRBV3-1
clone_size: -
cdr3_nt: TGTGCCAGCAGCCAGGGGACAGGGTCGTCACCCCTCCACTTT
cdr3_aa: CASSQGTGSSPLHF

j_call: TRBJ1-5
d_call: -
v_call: TRBV7-9
clone_size: -
cdr3_nt: TGTGCCAGCAGCTTCCTCGATGGACAGCCCCAGCATTTT
cdr3_aa: CASSFLDGQPQHF

j_call: TRBJ2-7
d_call: TRBD1
v_call: TRBV15
clone_size: -
cdr3_nt: TGTGCCACCAGCAGTAGGACAGGGTATTACGAGCAGTACTTC
cdr3_aa: CATSSRTGYYEQYF

j_call: TRBJ2-5
d_call: TRBD2
v_call: TRBV12-3/TRBV12-4
clone_size: -
cdr3_nt: TGTGCCAGCAGTTTCGAGGCCCTAGCGGGGGGGTTCCAAGAGACCCAGTACTTC
cdr3_aa: CASSFEALAGGFQETQYF

j_call: TRBJ1-1
d_call: -
v_call: TRBV18
clone_size: -
cdr3_nt: TGTGCCAGCTCCCCCGTCCTGGAGAACACTGAAGCTTTCTTT
cdr3_aa: CASSPVLENTEAFF

j_call: TRBJ1-6
d_call: TRBD1
v_call: TRBV12-3/TRBV12-4
clone_size: -
cdr3_nt: TGTGCCAGCAGAGCAGGGGGTTCGGATTCACCCCTCCACTTT
cdr3_aa: CASRAGGSDSPLHF

j_call: TRBJ1-1
d_call: -
v_call: TRBV29-1
clone_size: -
cdr3_nt: TGCAGCGCACAGGGAGATGTGAGGAACACTGAAGCTTTCTTT
cdr3_aa: CSAQGDVRNTEAFF

j_call: TRBJ2-7
d_call: TRBD1
v_call: TRBV6-2/TRBV6-3
clone_size: -
cdr3_nt: TGTGCCAGCAGTTCAAGTCCGACAGGGGGCCTGTACGAGCAGTACTTC
cdr3_aa: CASSSSPTGGLYEQYF

j_call: TRBJ2-7
d_call: -
v_call: TRBV29-1
clone_size: few
cdr3_nt: TGCAGCGTTGGAACAAACTCCTACGAGCAGTACTTC
cdr3_aa: CSVGTNSYEQYF

j_call: TRBJ2-2
d_call: -
v_call: TRBV4-1
clone_size: -
cdr3_nt: TGCGCCAGCAGCCAAATGCCTAGTGGAGGTGGGGAGCTGTTTTTT
cdr3_aa: CASSQMPSGGGELFF

j_call: TRBJ1-2
d_call: -
v_call: TRBV5-1
clone_size: few
cdr3_nt: TGCGCCAGCAGCTTTGGGGCGAGCTATGGCTACACCTTC
cdr3_aa: CASSFGASYGYTF

j_call: TRBJ1-2
d_call: -
v_call: TRBV29-1
clone_size: -
cdr3_nt: TGCAGCGTTGGATGGTTGGACGGCTACACCTTC
cdr3_aa: CSVGWLDGYTF

j_call: TRBJ2-1
d_call: -
v_call: TRBV7-6
clone_size: -
cdr3_nt: TGTGCCAGCAGCTCCAGTTATACCAGTGGGCAGTTCTTC
cdr3_aa: CASSSSYTSGQFF

j_call: TRBJ1-6
d_call: -
v_call: TRBV7-3
clone_size: -
cdr3_nt: TGTGCCAGCAGCTTACAGGGAAGGAATTCACCCCTCCACTTT
cdr3_aa: CASSLQGRNSPLHF

j_call: TRBJ2-7
d_call: TRBD2
v_call: TRBV20-1
clone_size: -
cdr3_nt: TGCAGTGCTTCTCCGGGGGGGCCCCCCTACGAGCAGTACTTC
cdr3_aa: CSASPGGPPYEQYF

j_call: TRBJ2-7
d_call: -
v_call: TRBV28
clone_size: -
cdr3_nt: TGTGCCAGCTACGGAGGGGCAGGGGCCTACGAGCAGTACTTC
cdr3_aa: CASYGGAGAYEQYF

j_call: TRBJ1-1
d_call: -
v_call: TRBV18
clone_size: -
cdr3_nt: TGTGCCAGCTCACCCGGGCCAGGGAACACTGAAGCTTTCTTT
cdr3_aa: CASSPGPGNTEAFF

j_call: TRBJ2-5
d_call: TRBD1
v_call: TRBV12-3/TRBV12-4
clone_size: -
cdr3_nt: TGTGCCAGCAGTTGGACAGGCAGGGAGACCCAGTACTTC
cdr3_aa: CASSWTGRETQYF

j_call: TRBJ2-7
d_call: -
v_call: TRBV20-1
clone_size: -
cdr3_nt: TGCAGTGCTAGGAACGACGAGCAGTACTTC
cdr3_aa: CSARNDEQYF

j_call: TRBJ1-2
d_call: TRBD1
v_call: TRBV27
clone_size: -
cdr3_nt: TGTGCCAGCAGTTCCGGGACAGGGGACTATGGCTACACCTTC
cdr3_aa: CASSSGTGDYGYTF

j_call: TRBJ2-1
d_call: -
v_call: TRBV4-3
clone_size: once
cdr3_nt: TGCGCCAGCAGCCAAGAGTCCCAGTGGAATGAGCAGTTCTTC
cdr3_aa: CASSQESQWNEQFF

j_call: TRBJ2-3
d_call: TRBD2
v_call: TRBV20-1
clone_size: -
cdr3_nt: TGCAGTGCTCCCGGGACTAGTAGGGATACGCAGTATTTT
cdr3_aa: CSAPGTSRDTQYF

j_call: TRBJ2-7
d_call: TRBD2
v_call: TRBV20-1
clone_size: -
cdr3_nt: TGCAGTGCACGGACTAGCGGGGGTTTCGGCGAGCAGTACTTC
cdr3_aa: CSARTSGGFGEQYF

j_call: TRBJ1-1
d_call: -
v_call: TRBV20-1
clone_size: -
cdr3_nt: TGCAGTGCTAGTGTGAGGGGCTCAGGGAACACTGAAGCTTTCTTT
cdr3_aa: CSASVRGSGNTEAFF

j_call: TRBJ1-6
d_call: -
v_call: TRBV12-3/TRBV12-4
clone_size: -
cdr3_nt: TGTGCCAGCAGTTTAGCGCATGGGAATTCACCCCTCCACTTT
cdr3_aa: CASSLAHGNSPLHF

j_call: TRBJ2-7
d_call: -
v_call: TRBV20-1
clone_size: -
cdr3_nt: TGCAGTGAACAGATCGGGGGTTACGAGCAGTACTTC
cdr3_aa: CSEQIGGYEQYF

j_call: TRBJ1-1
d_call: TRBD1
v_call: TRBV5-1
clone_size: -
cdr3_nt: TGCGCCAGCAGCATTCGGACAGGGAACACTGAAGCTTTCTTT
cdr3_aa: CASSIRTGNTEAFF

j_call: TRBJ2-7
d_call: -
v_call: TRBV28
clone_size: -
cdr3_nt: TGTGCCAGCAGTCCGCACTTCGAGCAGTACTTC
cdr3_aa: CASSPHFEQYF

j_call: TRBJ2-1
d_call: -
v_call: TRBV6-6
clone_size: -
cdr3_nt: TGTGCCAGCAGGTACCGAGACAATGAGCAGTTCTTC
cdr3_aa: CASRYRDNEQFF

j_call: TRBJ2-7
d_call: TRBD1
v_call: TRBV14
clone_size: -
cdr3_nt: TGTGCCAGCAGCCAACTGGACAGGGGCCCCTACGAGCAGTACTTC
cdr3_aa: CASSQLDRGPYEQYF

j_call: TRBJ1-5
d_call: -
v_call: TRBV20-1
clone_size: -
cdr3_nt: TGCAGTATACCGGGACACTTAACTAATCAGCCCCAGCATTTT
cdr3_aa: CSIPGHLTNQPQHF

j_call: TRBJ2-5
d_call: -
v_call: TRBV7-9
clone_size: -
cdr3_nt: TGTGCCAGCAGCTTAGGGGGGTACCAAGAGACCCAGTACTTC
cdr3_aa: CASSLGGYQETQYF

j_call: TRBJ1-6
d_call: -
v_call: TRBV7-2
clone_size: -
cdr3_nt: TGTGCCAGCAGCTTAGGCGAGGGTTTCTCCTATTCACCCCTCCACTTT
cdr3_aa: CASSLGEGFSYSPLHF

j_call: TRBJ2-3
d_call: -
v_call: TRBV27
clone_size: -
cdr3_nt: TGTGCCAGCACCCAACGGAATGCAGATACGCAGTATTTT
cdr3_aa: CASTQRNADTQYF

j_call: TRBJ2-1
d_call: -
v_call: TRBV4-3
clone_size: -
cdr3_nt: TGCGCCAGCAGCCAAGATCCTTCCAATGAGCAGTTCTTC
cdr3_aa: CASSQDPSNEQFF

j_call: TRBJ1-2
d_call: -
v_call: TRBV6-2/TRBV6-3
clone_size: -
cdr3_nt: TGTGCCAGCGGAGAGCAGGTTTTTCCCTATGGCTACACCTTC
cdr3_aa: CASGEQVFPYGYTF

j_call: TRBJ1-5
d_call: -
v_call: TRBV29-1
clone_size: -
cdr3_nt: TGCAGCGTTGCCCCGGGCAACAATCTGCCCCAGCATTTT
cdr3_aa: CSVAPGNNLPQHF

j_call: TRBJ2-3
d_call: TRBD2
v_call: TRBV7-2
clone_size: -
cdr3_nt: TGTGCCAGCAGCTCGCCAGCGGGGGGGGGCACAGATACGCAGTATTTT
cdr3_aa: CASSSPAGGGTDTQYF